These 10 T cell receptor beta chains came from one sample sequenced in a study of blood T cell repertoires in COVID-19 (dated by TCRdb to about 2020). The library was made by the immunoSEQ multiplex PCR assay. TCRdb re-hosts the immuneACCESS table, in-frame sequences only. Its copies lack some clones; in the studies checked, an unresolved V gene accounts for under half of them, and the cause for the rest is not known. For this sample the table gives about 380,000 clones, of which around nine tenths were detected only once. The ten largest clones take up roughly 1.2% of the sample. The sample consisted of PBMCs or T cells enriched from blood (not recorded which). These receptors came from a woman aged 18-29 years who had recovered from COVID-19.

This chain connects TRBV5-1 to TRBJ2-7, with 7 bases identical to TRBD2. Germline assignment: CDR1 SGHRS and CDR2 YFSETQ. CDR3 size: 13 residues. J lost 2 bases, V lost 5 bases, and 4 bases had no gene match. The CDR3 nucleotides are TGCGCCAGCAGAGGGAGGGGTCCCTACGAGCAGTACTTC. Encoded protein: CASRGRGPYEQYF.

This sequence joins TRBV2 and TRBJ1-5; D gene ambiguous. This CDR3 is built from 13 residues. Germline V gene data show CDR1 as SNHLY and CDR2 as FYNNEI. V lost 6 bases and J lost 4, with 10 bases in between. CDR3 nucleotides: TGTGCCAGCAGGGCTTCTCCGAATCAGCCCCAGCATTTT. Translated, it gives CASRASPNQPQHF.

This chain connects TRBV5-4 to TRBJ2-3, with a tentative D call TRBD1 (5 bases). The CDR3 runs to 16 residues. V was cut by 2 bases and J by 3 bases, with 16 bases left in between. The germline V gene has CDR1 SGHNT and CDR2 YYREEE (reference sequence). Here the CDR3 DNA reads TGTGCCAGCAGCTTCGGACCCAACTCAGGGACAGATACGCAGTATTTT. It codes for CASSFGPNSGTDTQYF.

This clone was detected only a few times. The genes are TRBV25-1 and TRBJ1-2; the D is unclear. The CDR3 runs to 13 residues. The germline V gene encodes CDR1 MGHDK and CDR2 SYGVNS. The V and J ends lost 9 bases and 2 bases respectively, with 13 bases between them. CDR3 amino acids: CASTPSGNYGYTF. CDR3 sequence (DNA): TGTGCCAGTACGCCAAGCGGGAACTATGGCTACACCTTC.

This clone was detected only a few times. This chain links TRBV24-1 with TRBJ1-2; D is ambiguous. Looked up from germline, CDR1 is KGHDR and CDR2 is SFDVKD. V shed 6 bases and J shed 0 bases, with 4 bases lying between them. The CDR3 runs 12 residues. The CDR3 loop reads CATSPTNYGYTF. CDR3 in DNA: TGTGCCACCAGTCCCACTAACTATGGCTACACCTTC.

The rearrangement links TRBV28 to TRBJ1-5; TRBD1 matches at 7 bases. CDR3 length: 20 residues. CDR1 is MDHEN and CDR2 is SYDVKM in the germline V gene. Unmatched junction bases numbered 22, after V lost 3 bases and J lost 5 bases. The CDR3 here is CASSFFIGLEGARVDQPQHF. CDR3 DNA: TGTGCCAGCAGTTTTTTTATCGGTTTAGAGGGGGCGAGGGTCGATCAGCCCCAGCATTTT.

The chain recombines TRBV4-1 with TRBJ2-5, with TRBD1 matching over 7 bases. CDR1 is MGHRA and CDR2 is YSYEKL in the germline V gene. This CDR3 is 15 amino acids long. V gave up 1 base and J gave up 1 base; unmatched junction bases: 3. The CDR3: CASSQAGTVQETQYF. The CDR3 region has the DNA TGCGCCAGCAGCCAAGCCGGGACAGTCCAAGAGACCCAGTACTTC.

The V gene is TRBV20-1, the J gene TRBJ1-3; no firm D call. Per germline, CDR1 DFQATT and CDR2 SNEGSKA (reference sequence). The CDR3 totals 14 residues. Trimming pared 3 bases from V and 0 bases from J, leaving 9 bases between. The CDR3 sequence: CSASRVNSGNTIYF. CDR3 DNA: TGCAGTGCTAGTCGGGTTAACTCTGGAAACACCATATATTTT.

This clone was observed a few times. DNA of the CDR3: TGCGCCAGCAGCCAAGTTACTAGCGTGACAGATACGCAGTATTTT. It is translated as CASSQVTSVTDTQYF. The rearrangement links TRBV4-1 to TRBJ2-3, with 7 positions matching TRBD2. This CDR3 is built from 15 residues. V lost 1 base and J lost 3; bases outside the gene matches: 4. Germline V gene lookup returns CDR1 MGHRA and CDR2 YSYEKL.

The V and J genes are TRBV12-3 or TRBV12-4 and TRBJ2-1, with D hard to call. Trimming removed 5 bases from V and 2 bases from J, with 7 bases in between. The CDR3 runs 13 residues. CDR3 DNA: TGTGCCAGCAGTATGAGGCCCTACAATGAGCAGTTCTTC. Its protein product is CASSMRPYNEQFF.